Listed here are 26 T cell receptor beta chains from one sample, sequenced in a study of persistence of HIV-infected CD4 T cells. An overlapping HIV-1 Gag peptide pool stimulated these cells at about 0.91 ug/peptide/mL. Responding CD4+ T cells were sorted by upregulation of both CD40 ligand and CD69. These TCRs are of unknown antigen specificity. The libraries were made with immunoSEQ version 4 in survey mode. Profiled with immunoSEQ multiplex PCR; TCRdb holds only in-frame clones, not every one. In the table there are some 9,200 clones, approximately 81% of which are singletons. The specimen comprised CD4+ T cells sorted from PBMCs after roughly 18-hour stimulation, sampled from a patient who received antiretroviral therapy. These receptors were taken from an adult woman with HIV who was CMV-seropositive.

The chain recombines TRBV5-1 with TRBJ2-1; 8 bases align to TRBD2. CDR3 length: 15 amino acids. The J segment lost 10 bases and the V segment lost 1 base, leaving 10 bases of the junction unmatched. The V gene's germline CDR1 is SGHRS and CDR2 YFSETQ. DNA of the CDR3: TGCGCCAGCAGCTTGCCACTAGCGGCTACCTCCGAGCAGTTCTTC. Protein sequence: CASSLPLAATSEQFF.

This clone was recorded only once. The chain recombines TRBV7-2 with TRBJ1-5; perhaps TRBD1 as D (5 bases). Germline CDR1 SGHTA, CDR2 FQGNSA. The ends were cut back, 3 bases at V and 5 bases at J, with 8 bases in the middle. The CDR3 has 13 residues. Here the CDR3 DNA reads TGTGCCAGCAGCTTGGGGGTCCATCAGCCCCAGCATTTT. Amino acid sequence: CASSLGVHQPQHF.

The chain's CDR3 is CASSPGRGQTLHF. As DNA, the CDR3 is TGTGCCAGCAGCCCCGGGAGGGGACAAACCCTCCACTTT. This chain uses TRBV7-3 with TRBJ1-6; tentative D call: TRBD1 (6 bases). This CDR3 is 13 amino acids long. The V gene's germline CDR1 is SGHTA and CDR2 FQGTGA. The V end was cut by 5 bases, the J end by 14 bases, with 16 bases between.

The chain is built from TRBV7-2 and TRBJ1-3, with D possibly being TRBD1 (6 bases). Looked up from germline, CDR1 is SGHTA and CDR2 is FQGNSA. V lost 2 bases and J lost 2, with 10 bases in between. This CDR3 contains 15 residues. CDR3 protein: CASSLWGQPGNTIYF. In DNA, the CDR3 is TGTGCCAGCAGCTTATGGGGACAACCTGGAAACACCATATATTTT.

This clone occurred a few times. This rearrangement joins TRBV15 to TRBJ1-2, with D possibly matching TRBD1 (5 bases). The CDR3 is 14 residues long. Looked up from germline, CDR1 is LNHNV and CDR2 is YYDKDF (reference sequence). Deletions cut 5 bases from V and 8 bases from J, with 18 bases between. The CDR3 DNA reads as TGTGCCACCAGCGGGACGGGAGGTATCATGGGCTACACCTTC. The encoded protein is CATSGTGGIMGYTF. The complete variable domain, with remaining parts taken from reference TRBV15 and TRBJ1-2, reads DAMVIQNPRYQVTQFGKPVTLSCSQTLNHNVMYWYQQKSSQAPKLLFHYYDKDFNNEADTPDNFQSRRPNTSFCFLDIRSPGLGDTAMYLCATSGTGGIMGYTFGSGTRLTVV.

The CDR3 DNA is TGCAGCGTACAGGTAGAGGAAGACTATGGCTACACCTTC. Residues: CSVQVEEDYGYTF. The chain carries TRBV29-1 and TRBJ1-2; TRBD1 might be the D (5 bases). The germline V gene encodes CDR1 SQVTM and CDR2 ANQGSEA. V lost 6 bases and J 3 bases, leaving 14 bases between the germline ends. This CDR3 region has 13 residues.

V is TRBV7-3 and J is TRBJ1-1; D is ambiguous. CDR3 length: 13 residues. Trimming shortened V by 4 bases and J by 1 base, and 7 bases separated the two germline ends. Germline V gene data show CDR1 as SGHTA and CDR2 as FQGTGA. The CDR3 DNA reads as TGTGCCAGCAGCTCCTCAAAGAACACTGAAGCTTTCTTT. It codes for CASSSSKNTEAFF.

V usage is TRBV6-5 and J usage is TRBJ2-1; D not resolved. Germline loops: CDR1 MNHEY, CDR2 SVGAGI. Trimming cost V 6 bases and J 6 bases, with 12 bases left between them. The CDR3 has 13 residues. The CDR3 DNA sequence: TGTGCCAGCAGCTCCCCCACCCGCAATGAGCAGTTCTTC. Translation gives CASSSPTRNEQFF.

The chain recombines TRBV18 with TRBJ2-1; D not certain. V lost 2 bases to trimming and J lost 9 bases, with 14 bases between them. The CDR3 has 14 residues. CDR1 KGHSH and CDR2 LQKENI come from the germline V gene. This chain's CDR3 is CASSPINGSPEQFF. The CDR3 nucleotides read TGTGCCAGCTCACCAATCAACGGCTCGCCTGAGCAGTTCTTC.

The chain couples TRBV7-6 to TRBJ2-5, with a weak D call TRBD1 (6 bases). The V end was cut by 7 bases, the J end by 2 bases, with 8 bases between. The germline V gene has CDR1 SGHVS and CDR2 FNYEAQ. The length of the CDR3 is 12 residues. CDR3 DNA: TGTGCCAGCAACACAGGGCAAGAGACCCAGTACTTC. This encodes CASNTGQETQYF.

This rearrangement joins TRBV7-8 to TRBJ1-1; no clear D. The CDR3 extends over 15 amino acids. Between the trimmed V and J ends, which lost 1 base and 1 base, there was a span of 10 bases. The germline gives CDR1 SGHVS, CDR2 FQNEAQ. CDR3 nucleotides: TGTGCCAGCAGCTTAGGTACAAATAAGAACACTGAAGCTTTCTTT. Protein product: CASSLGTNKNTEAFF. Full variable domain (rest looked up from reference TRBV7-8 and TRBJ1-1): GAGVSQSPRYKVAKRGQDVALRCDPISGHVSLFWYQQALGQGPEFLTYFQNEAQLDKSGLPSDRFFAERPEGSVSTLKIQRTQQEDSAVYLCASSLGTNKNTEAFFGQGTRLTVV.

This chain uses TRBV3-1 (or the pseudogene TRBV3-2) with TRBJ1-4, with 9 bases identical to TRBD1. Germline V lookup: CDR1 LGHDT, CDR2 YNNKEL (reference sequence). This CDR3 is 16 amino acids long. The trim removed 9 bases at V and 0 bases at J, leaving 8 bases unmatched. CDR3 nucleotide sequence: TGTGCCAGTACGGGACAGGGAACTTCAACTAATGAAAAACTGTTTTTT. Its translation is CASTGQGTSTNEKLFF.

J is TRBJ1-4 and V is TRBV4-1; tentatively, D is TRBD1 (5 bases). Germline V gene lookup returns CDR1 MGHRA and CDR2 YSYEKL. V lost 3 bases to trimming and J lost 8 bases, with 10 bases between them. The CDR3 length is 13 residues. In DNA, the CDR3 is TGCGCCAGCAGCCAGTGGCGGGGGGAAAAACTGTTTTTT. The encoded protein is CASSQWRGEKLFF.

This clone was seen just once. This chain connects TRBV6-1 to TRBJ2-6; D not certain. CDR1 and CDR2 (germline): MNHNS, SASEGT. Trimming removed 2 bases from V and 1 base from J, with 0 bases in between. The CDR3 length is 13 residues. The CDR3 loop is CASSESGANVLTF. CDR3 sequence (DNA): TGTGCCAGCAGTGAATCTGGGGCCAACGTCCTGACTTTC.

The genes are TRBV5-1 and TRBJ1-2; the D gene is possibly TRBD1 (6 bases). CDR3 length: 15 amino acids. V lost 4 bases and J lost 4, with 17 bases in between. Germline CDR1 and CDR2: SGHRS and YFSETQ. Here the CDR3 reads CASSGGLGRGYGYTF. The CDR3 nucleotides read TGCGCCAGCAGCGGGGGCCTAGGACGGGGCTATGGCTACACCTTC. Variable domain in full (rest from reference TRBV5-1 and TRBJ1-2): KAGVTQTPRYLIKTRGQQVTLSCSPISGHRSVSWYQQTPGQGLQFLFEYFSETQRNKGNFPGRFSGRQFSNSRSEMNVSTLELGDSALYLCASSGGLGRGYGYTFGSGTRLTVV.

This clone was picked up a small number of times. The CDR3 reads CSVFDRGRGTNTGELFF. CDR3 nucleotides: TGCAGCGTTTTTGATCGGGGCCGAGGGACGAACACCGGGGAGCTGTTTTTT. The chain has TRBV29-1 and TRBJ2-2; D tentatively reads TRBD1 or TRBD2 (5 bases each). This CDR3 comprises 17 residues. In germline, CDR1 is SQVTM, CDR2 ANQGSEA. V was shortened by 5 bases and J by 0 bases, with 19 bases between the two germline ends.

The gene calls are TRBV7-3 and TRBJ2-3; 7 positions agree with TRBD2. The J segment lost 2 bases and the V segment lost 8 bases, leaving 7 bases of the junction unmatched. In germline, CDR1 is SGHTA, CDR2 FQGTGA. The CDR3 spans 14 residues. The CDR3 spells CASGRASPTDTQYF. The CDR3, as DNA: TGTGCCAGCGGGAGGGCTAGCCCCACAGATACGCAGTATTTT.

Only a few counts were recorded for this clone. The chain joins TRBV6-1 to TRBJ1-1; a possible D gene is TRBD1 (5 bases). The germline V gene has CDR1 MNHNS and CDR2 SASEGT. Trimming pared 2 bases from V and 4 bases from J, leaving 20 bases between. The CDR3 runs to 17 residues. CDR3 sequence (DNA): TGTGCCAGCAGTGAAACTAACAGGCCCGCCGTGGGCACTGAAGCTTTCTTT. The encoded protein is CASSETNRPAVGTEAFF.

CDR3 sequence reads: CATSTEDRANEKLFF. The CDR3 nucleotides are TGTGCCACCAGCACCGAAGACAGGGCCAATGAAAAACTGTTTTTT. The chain recombines TRBV15 with TRBJ1-4; TRBD1 agrees at 7 bases. V shed 4 bases, J shed 5 bases, and the junction held 7 bases outside the gene matches. The CDR3 is 15 residues long. Germline CDR1 is LNHNV and CDR2 is YYDKDF (reference sequence). The full variable domain, rest sourced from reference TRBV15 and TRBJ1-4, is DAMVIQNPRYQVTQFGKPVTLSCSQTLNHNVMYWYQQKSSQAPKLLFHYYDKDFNNEADTPDNFQSRRPNTSFCFLDIRSPGLGDTAMYLCATSTEDRANEKLFFGSGTQLSVL.

As to this clone: One end of the junction varies from germline; a read error may be responsible. CDR3 region: CARSQEGGGTGHRYGYTF. CDR3 sequence (DNA): TGCGCCCGCAGCCAAGAAGGGGGGGGGACGGGACATAGATATGGCTACACCTTC. V gene TRBV4-1 combines with J gene TRBJ1-2; TRBD1 might be the D (6 bases). CDR1 MGHRA and CDR2 YSYEKL come from the germline V gene. This CDR3 contains 18 residues.

The chain is built from TRBV6-6 and TRBJ1-1; D gene ambiguous. CDR3 length equals 11 residues. Trimming removed 6 bases from V and 10 bases from J, with 12 bases in between. The germline gives CDR1 MNHNY, CDR2 SVGAGI (reference sequence). DNA of the CDR3: TGTGCCAGCAGCGTAGAAAATGTAGCTTTCTTT. This gives the protein CASSVENVAFF.

The chain couples TRBV19 to TRBJ2-1; 9 bases fit TRBD1. This CDR3 is 15 amino acids long. V lost 4 bases and J lost 3; bases outside the gene matches: 4. CDR1 is LNHDA, CDR2 SQIVND, per germline (reference sequence). The CDR3 DNA reads TGTGCCAGTAGTACGGGGACAGGGCTCTACAATGAGCAGTTCTTC. Amino acid sequence: CASSTGTGLYNEQFF. Full variable domain (outside the CDR3, taken from reference TRBV19 and TRBJ2-1): DGGITQSPKYLFRKEGQNVTLSCEQNLNHDAMYWYRQDPGQGLRLIYYSQIVNDFQKGDIAEGYSVSREKKESFPLTVTSAQKNPTAFYLCASSTGTGLYNEQFFGPGTRLTVL.

The chain uses TRBV7-8 and TRBJ1-5, with D possibly matching TRBD1 (6 bases). Germline assignment: CDR1 SGHVS and CDR2 FQNEAQ. This CDR3 spans 14 amino acids. The V and J ends lost 3 bases and 3 bases respectively, with 9 bases between them. In DNA, the CDR3 is TGTGCCAGCAGCTTGACAGGAAACAATCAGCCCCAGCATTTT. The encoded protein is CASSLTGNNQPQHF.

The chain recombines TRBV5-1 with TRBJ2-3; 13 positions agree with TRBD2. V shed 3 bases and J 0 bases; nucleotides not matched to a gene: 13. In germline, CDR1 is SGHRS, CDR2 YFSETQ. The CDR3 is made up of 20 amino acids. Here the CDR3 reads CASSYRLAGGIFSSTDTQYF. CDR3 in DNA: TGCGCCAGCAGCTATCGACTAGCGGGAGGCATATTCTCTAGCACAGATACGCAGTATTTT.

This clone was found a few times. This chain links TRBV5-4 with TRBJ2-3, with D unclear. The CDR3 is made up of 15 amino acids. Trimming left V 4 bases short and J 6 bases short, with 18 bases between. Per germline, CDR1 SGHNT and CDR2 YYREEE (reference sequence). CDR3 in DNA: TGTGCCAGCAGCATAATTGGCCCTGGTGGGGATACGCAGTATTTT. It translates to CASSIIGPGGDTQYF. The full variable domain, completed using reference TRBV5-4 and TRBJ2-3, is ETGVTQSPTHLIKTRGQQVTLRCSSQSGHNTVSWYQQALGQGPQFIFQYYREEENGRGNFPPRFSGLQFPNYSSELNVNALELDDSALYLCASSIIGPGGDTQYFGPGTRLTVL.

The rearrangement joins TRBV19 to TRBJ1-2, with D possibly matching TRBD1 (5 bases). CDR3 length: 13 residues. CDR1 and CDR2 (germline): LNHDA, SQIVND (reference sequence). The V end was cut by 6 bases, the J end by 5 bases, with 13 bases between. CDR3 nucleotides: TGTGCCAGTAGCCTCGGGACGCTTTATGGCTACACCTTC. Its translation is CASSLGTLYGYTF. The entire variable domain, with the rest obtained from reference TRBV19 and TRBJ1-2, is as follows: DGGITQSPKYLFRKEGQNVTLSCEQNLNHDAMYWYRQDPGQGLRLIYYSQIVNDFQKGDIAEGYSVSREKKESFPLTVTSAQKNPTAFYLCASSLGTLYGYTFGSGTRLTVV.